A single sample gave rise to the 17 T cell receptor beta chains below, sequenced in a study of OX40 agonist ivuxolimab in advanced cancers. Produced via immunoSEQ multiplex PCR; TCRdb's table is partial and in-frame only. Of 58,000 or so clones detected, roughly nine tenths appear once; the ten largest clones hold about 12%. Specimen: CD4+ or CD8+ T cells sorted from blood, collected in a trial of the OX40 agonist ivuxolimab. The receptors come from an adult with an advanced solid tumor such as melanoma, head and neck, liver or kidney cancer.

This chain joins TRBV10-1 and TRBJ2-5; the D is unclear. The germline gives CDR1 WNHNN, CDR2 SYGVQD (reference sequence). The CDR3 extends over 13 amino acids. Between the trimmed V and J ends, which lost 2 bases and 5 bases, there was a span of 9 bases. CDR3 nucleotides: TGCGCCAGCAGTGAGAACATTAGGGAGACCCAGTACTTC. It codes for CASSENIRETQYF.

In DNA, the CDR3 is TGTGCCAGCAGCTTACAACAGGGCGGCACTGAAGCTTTCTTT. This sequence encodes CASSLQQGGTEAFF. The genes are TRBV7-9 and TRBJ1-1; weak D call: TRBD1 (6 bases). The CDR3 runs 14 residues. CDR1 SEHNR and CDR2 FQNEAQ come from the germline V gene (reference sequence). The V end lost 2 bases, the J end lost 4 bases, and 11 bases lay between the germline ends.

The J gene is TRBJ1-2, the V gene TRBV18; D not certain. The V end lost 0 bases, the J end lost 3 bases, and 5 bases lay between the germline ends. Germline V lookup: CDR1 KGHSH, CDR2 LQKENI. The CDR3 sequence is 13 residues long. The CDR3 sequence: CASSPPDYYGYTF. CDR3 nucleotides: TGTGCCAGCTCACCACCAGATTACTATGGCTACACCTTC.

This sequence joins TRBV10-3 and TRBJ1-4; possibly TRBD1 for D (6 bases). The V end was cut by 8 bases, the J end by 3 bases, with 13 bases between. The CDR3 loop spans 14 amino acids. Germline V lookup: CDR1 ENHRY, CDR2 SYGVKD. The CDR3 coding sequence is TGTGCCATCCATCCCGGGGGGCCTAATGAAAAACTGTTTTTT. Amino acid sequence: CAIHPGGPNEKLFF.

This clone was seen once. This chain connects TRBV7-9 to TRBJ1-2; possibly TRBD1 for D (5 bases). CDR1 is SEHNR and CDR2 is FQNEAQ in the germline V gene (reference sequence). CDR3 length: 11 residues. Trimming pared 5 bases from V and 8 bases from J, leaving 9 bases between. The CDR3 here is CASSARVGYTF. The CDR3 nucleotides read TGTGCCAGCAGCGCCAGGGTCGGCTACACCTTC.

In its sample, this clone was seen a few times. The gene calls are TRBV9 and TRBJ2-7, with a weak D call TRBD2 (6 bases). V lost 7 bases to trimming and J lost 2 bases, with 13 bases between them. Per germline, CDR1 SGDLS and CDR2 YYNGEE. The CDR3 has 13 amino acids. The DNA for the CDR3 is TGTGCCAGCTATCAGGGCGGGACCTACGAGCAGTACTTC. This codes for CASYQGGTYEQYF.

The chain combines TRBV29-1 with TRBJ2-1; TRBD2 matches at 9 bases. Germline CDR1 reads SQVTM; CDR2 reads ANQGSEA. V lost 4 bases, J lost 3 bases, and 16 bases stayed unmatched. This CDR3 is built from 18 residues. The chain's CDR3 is CSVGPPAGGSADYNEQFF. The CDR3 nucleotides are TGCAGCGTTGGCCCCCCAGCGGGGGGATCCGCTGACTACAATGAGCAGTTCTTC.

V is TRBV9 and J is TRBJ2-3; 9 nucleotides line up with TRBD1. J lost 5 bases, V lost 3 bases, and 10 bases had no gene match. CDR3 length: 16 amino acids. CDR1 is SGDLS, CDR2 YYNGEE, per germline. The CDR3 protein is CASSGDTDRGVDTQYF. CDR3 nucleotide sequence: TGTGCCAGCAGCGGAGACACCGACAGGGGGGTAGATACGCAGTATTTT.

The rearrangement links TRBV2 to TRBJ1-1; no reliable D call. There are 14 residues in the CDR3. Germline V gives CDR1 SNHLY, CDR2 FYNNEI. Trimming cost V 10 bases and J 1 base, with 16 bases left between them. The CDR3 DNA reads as TGTGCCACCCACTCTAGGACGGCGAACACTGAAGCTTTCTTT. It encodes CATHSRTANTEAFF. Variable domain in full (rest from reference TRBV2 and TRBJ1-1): EPEVTQTPSHQVTQMGQEVILRCVPISNHLYFYWYRQILGQKVEFLVSFYNNEISEKSEIFDDQFSVERPDGSNFTLKIRSTKLEDSAMYFCATHSRTANTEAFFGQGTRLTVV.

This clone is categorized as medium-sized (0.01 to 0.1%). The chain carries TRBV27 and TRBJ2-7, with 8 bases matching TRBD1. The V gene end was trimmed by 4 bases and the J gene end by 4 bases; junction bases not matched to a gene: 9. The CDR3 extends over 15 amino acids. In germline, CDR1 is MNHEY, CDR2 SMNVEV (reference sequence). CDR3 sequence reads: CASSSLWGQVYEQYF. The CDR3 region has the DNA TGTGCCAGCAGTTCCCTTTGGGGACAGGTGTACGAGCAGTACTTC.

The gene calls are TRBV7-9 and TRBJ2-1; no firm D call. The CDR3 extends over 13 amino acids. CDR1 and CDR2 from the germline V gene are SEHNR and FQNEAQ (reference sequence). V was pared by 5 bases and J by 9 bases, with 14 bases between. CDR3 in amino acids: CASSPPAGLEQFF. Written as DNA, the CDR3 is TGTGCCAGCAGCCCACCTGCCGGTCTTGAGCAGTTCTTC.

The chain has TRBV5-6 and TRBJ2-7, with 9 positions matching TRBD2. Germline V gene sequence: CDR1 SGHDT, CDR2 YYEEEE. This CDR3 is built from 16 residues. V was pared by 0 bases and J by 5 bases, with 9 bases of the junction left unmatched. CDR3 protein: CASSLDSGSVLDEQYF. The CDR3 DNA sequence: TGTGCCAGCAGCTTGGATAGCGGGAGTGTTTTAGACGAGCAGTACTTC.

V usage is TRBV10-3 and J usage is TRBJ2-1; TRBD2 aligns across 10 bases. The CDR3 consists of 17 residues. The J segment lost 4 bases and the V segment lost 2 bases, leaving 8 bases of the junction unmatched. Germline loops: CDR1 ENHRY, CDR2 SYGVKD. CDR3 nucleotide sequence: TGTGCCATCAGTGAGGTGGCTAGCGGGGGCGGATACAATGAGCAGTTCTTC. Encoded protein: CAISEVASGGGYNEQFF.

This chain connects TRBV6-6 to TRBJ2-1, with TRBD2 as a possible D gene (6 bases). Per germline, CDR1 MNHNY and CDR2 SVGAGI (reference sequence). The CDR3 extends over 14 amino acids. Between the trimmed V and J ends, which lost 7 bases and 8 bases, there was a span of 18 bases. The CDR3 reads CASNKGLWGDEQFF. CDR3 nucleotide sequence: TGTGCCAGCAACAAAGGACTGTGGGGGGATGAGCAGTTCTTC.

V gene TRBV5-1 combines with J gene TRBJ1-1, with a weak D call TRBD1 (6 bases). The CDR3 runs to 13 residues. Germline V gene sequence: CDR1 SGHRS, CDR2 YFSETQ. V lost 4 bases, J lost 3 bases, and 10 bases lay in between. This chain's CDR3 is CASSATGYTEAFF. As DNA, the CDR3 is TGCGCCAGCAGCGCAACAGGGTACACTGAAGCTTTCTTT.

The CDR3 bases are TGCGCCAGCAGCTTGGGGCCGGGAGCTCAGCCCCAGCATTTT. It is translated as CASSLGPGAQPQHF. This chain connects TRBV5-1 to TRBJ1-5; D gene unclear. V was shortened by 0 bases and J by 6 bases, with 10 bases between the two germline ends. Germline CDR1 and CDR2: SGHRS and YFSETQ. This CDR3 has 14 amino acids.

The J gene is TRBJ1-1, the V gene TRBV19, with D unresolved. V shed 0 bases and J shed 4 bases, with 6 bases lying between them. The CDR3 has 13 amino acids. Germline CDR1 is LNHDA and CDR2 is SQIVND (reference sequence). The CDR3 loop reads CASSIEFGTEAFF. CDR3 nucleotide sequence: TGTGCCAGTAGTATAGAATTCGGCACTGAAGCTTTCTTT.